The 25 T cell receptor beta chains below come from one sample, sequenced in a study of T-cell reconstitution after alpha-beta-depleted transplantation in children. A TCRbeta library incorporating unique molecular identifiers was prepared. One entry per CDR3 protein, called by TCRdb with MiXCR from the PCR reads. The data contain 550,000 to 800,000 distinct CDR3 sequences, less than 15% of them singletons. Sequenced material: PBMCs, taken before TCRalphabeta/CD19-depleted stem cell transplant. The receptors originated from a girl aged 2 to 9 with congenital amegakaryocytic thrombocytopenia, due to receive a stem cell transplant.

The gene calls are TRBV7-6 and TRBJ2-3, with a weak D call TRBD2 (6 bases). CDR1 is SGHVS, CDR2 FNYEAQ, per germline. Trimming removed 2 bases from V and 3 bases from J, with 9 bases in between. The CDR3 length is 14 residues. The DNA for the CDR3 is TGTGCCAGCAGCTTATTTGCGGGAACAGATACGCAGTATTTT. Protein product: CASSLFAGTDTQYF. Supplemented by reference TRBV7-6 and TRBJ2-3, the full variable domain reads GAGVSQSPRYKVTKRGQDVALRCDPISGHVSLYWYRQALGQGPEFLTYFNYEAQQDKSGLPNDRFSAERPEGSISTLTIQRTEQRDSAMYRCASSLFAGTDTQYFGPGTRLTVL.

The sample holds a few counts of this clonotype. This sequence joins TRBV7-8 and TRBJ2-5, with TRBD2 identical over 7 bases. The V and J ends lost 5 bases and 10 bases, in that order; junction bases with no gene match: 7. CDR3 size: 12 residues. Germline CDR1 reads SGHVS; CDR2 reads FQNEAQ. The CDR3 DNA is TGTGCCAGCAGCCTGGGACTATCAAACCAGTACTTC. It codes for CASSLGLSNQYF. The full variable domain, its missing parts supplied by reference TRBV7-8 and TRBJ2-5, is GAGVSQSPRYKVAKRGQDVALRCDPISGHVSLFWYQQALGQGPEFLTYFQNEAQLDKSGLPSDRFFAERPEGSVSTLKIQRTQQEDSAVYLCASSLGLSNQYFGPGTRLLVL.

As for this clonotype: One base away lies a much larger clone, so this may be a sequencing read error. The chain has TRBV4-2 and TRBJ2-1; 8 nucleotides agree with TRBD2. There are 15 residues in the CDR3. Germline CDR1 LGHNA, CDR2 YNFKEQ. V was pared by 0 bases and J by 4 bases, with 2 bases of the junction left unmatched. The CDR3 DNA reads as TGTGCCAGCAGCCAAGAAGCGGGGGATTACAATGAGCAGTTCTTC. Residues: CASSQEAGDYNEQFF.

V and J are TRBV6-2 or TRBV6-3 and TRBJ1-2; TRBD1 is a possible D gene (6 bases). The CDR3 loop spans 14 amino acids. Trimming took off 6 bases at V and 4 bases at J, with 15 bases between the two ends. Germline lookup yields CDR1 MNHEY and CDR2 SVGEGT. CDR3 sequence (DNA): TGTGCCAGCAGCCGCGACAGGTTCTTCTATGGCTACACCTTC. Its protein is CASSRDRFFYGYTF.

The chain has TRBV7-9 and TRBJ2-7, with 10 bases that match TRBD2. The CDR3 spans 16 residues. V shed 5 bases, J shed 0 bases, and the junction held 7 bases outside the gene matches. Germline V gives CDR1 SEHNR, CDR2 FQNEAQ (reference sequence). The CDR3 region has the DNA TGTGCCAGCAGCCTGACTAGCGGGCCCATCTCCTACGAGCAGTACTTC. As protein: CASSLTSGPISYEQYF.

This clonotype was detected ten times or more. The rearrangement joins TRBV20-1 to TRBJ2-2, with no clear D. Trimming left V 2 bases short and J 5 bases short, with 12 bases between. This CDR3 is 14 amino acids long. CDR1 and CDR2 (germline): DFQATT, SNEGSKA (reference sequence). In nucleotides, the CDR3 is TGCAGTGCTAGAAAGTGGAAAGGGACCGGGGAGCTGTTTTTT. Translated, it gives CSARKWKGTGELFF.

This sequence joins TRBV5-1 and TRBJ2-1; weak D call: TRBD2 (6 bases). The CDR3 is 15 amino acids. Germline V CDR1 and CDR2: SGHRS, YFSETQ. V lost 5 bases, J lost 0 bases, and 12 bases lay in between. CDR3 sequence (DNA): TGCGCCAGCAGACGCGGGATGAGCTCCTACAATGAGCAGTTCTTC. It encodes CASRRGMSSYNEQFF.

Many counts were recorded for this clonotype. The V call is TRBV20-1, the J call TRBJ2-5; TRBD2 matches at 8 bases. Per germline, CDR1 DFQATT and CDR2 SNEGSKA (reference sequence). V lost 3 bases, J lost 3 bases, and 6 bases stayed unmatched. The CDR3 sequence is 14 residues long. CDR3 in amino acids: CSASPGGPKETQYF. CDR3 in DNA: TGCAGTGCTAGCCCGGGAGGGCCTAAAGAGACCCAGTACTTC.

This clonotype was observed many times. The chain employs TRBV29-1 and TRBJ2-3, with D possibly being TRBD2 (5 bases). Germline CDR1 and CDR2: SQVTM and ANQGSEA. V lost 7 bases and J lost 2, with 13 bases in between. This CDR3 comprises 13 residues. The CDR3 is CSAEGENTDTQYF. The CDR3 DNA reads TGCAGCGCCGAGGGCGAGAACACAGATACGCAGTATTTT.

The chain uses TRBV5-8 and TRBJ1-6; 9 nucleotides align to TRBD1. The V segment lost 2 bases and the J segment 6 bases; nucleotides outside the gene matches: 9. CDR1 is SGHTS, CDR2 YDEGEE, per germline. This CDR3 is built from 17 residues. The chain's CDR3 is CASSFGQGRTLNSPLHF. CDR3 DNA sequence: TGTGCCAGCAGCTTCGGACAGGGGCGAACCCTTAATTCACCCCTCCACTTT.

Points on this clonotype: This clone may be a read error of a much larger clone one base away. This chain uses TRBV6-1 with TRBJ2-4; no definite D call. Germline CDR1 reads MNHNS; CDR2 reads SASEGT. V lost 6 bases, J lost 8 bases, and 20 bases lay in between. The CDR3 extends over 15 amino acids. For the CDR3, the DNA is TGTGCCAGCAGCCCCCAGGAATGGTCACTACACATTCAGTACTTC. It translates to CASSPQEWSLHIQYF.

A note on this clonotype: This may come from a read error, since a much larger clone is one base off. No conserved phenylalanine or tryptophan is present at the end of the CDR3, so a read error is the likely explanation. This chain uses TRBV12-5 with TRBJ2-1; D remains unclear. Trimming left V 0 bases short and J 0 bases short, with 18 bases between. Germline V gives CDR1 LGHNT, CDR2 FRNRAP. The CDR3 has 19 residues. The CDR3 coding sequence is TGTGCTAGTGGTTTGGTACTGGTTGCGGCTCACAGCTCCTACAATGAGCAGTTCTCC. Protein: CASGLVLVAAHSSYNEQFS.

V usage is TRBV7-8 and J usage is TRBJ1-1; no definite D call. CDR1 is SGHVS, CDR2 FQNEAQ, per germline. This CDR3 region has 13 residues. Trimming cost V 4 bases and J 1 base, with 7 bases left between them. CDR3 bases: TGTGCCAGCAGCTATGACAAGAACACTGAAGCTTTCTTT. It codes for CASSYDKNTEAFF.

V is TRBV12-3 or TRBV12-4 and J is TRBJ1-4; 7 bases match TRBD1. After removal of 7 bases from V and 7 bases from J, the junction contained 3 bases not matched to a gene. CDR3 length: 12 amino acids. The CDR3 loop reads CASNRGGEKLFF. DNA for the CDR3: TGTGCCAGCAACAGGGGTGGTGAAAAACTGTTTTTT.

This clonotype has a count of ten or more. The chain uses TRBV7-2 and TRBJ2-3, with D uncertain. CDR1 and CDR2 from the germline V gene are SGHTA and FQGNSA. V was pared by 8 bases and J by 1 base, with 10 bases between. The CDR3 runs 13 residues. CDR3 bases: TGTGCCAGCGCTAGAGTCCGCACAGATACGCAGTATTTT. It encodes CASARVRTDTQYF.

This clonotype occurred a few times. This chain uses TRBV7-9 with TRBJ2-2; D is unclear. Trimming pared 8 bases from V and 0 bases from J, leaving 10 bases between. Germline V gives CDR1 SEHNR, CDR2 FQNEAQ (reference sequence). The CDR3 totals 14 residues. This CDR3 reads CASVFDSNTGELFF. The CDR3 region has the DNA TGTGCCAGCGTCTTCGACTCGAACACCGGGGAGCTGTTTTTT.

The rearrangement joins TRBV28 to TRBJ2-2; 12 bases map to TRBD2. J gave up 2 bases and V 3 bases, and 7 bases lay outside the gene matches. Germline lookup yields CDR1 MDHEN and CDR2 SYDVKM. The CDR3 runs 18 residues. This CDR3 reads CASSLLTSGRGNTGELFF. The CDR3 nucleotides are TGTGCCAGCAGTTTGTTGACTAGCGGGAGAGGCAACACCGGGGAGCTGTTTTTT.

This clonotype was observed many times. The chain combines TRBV12-3 or TRBV12-4 with TRBJ2-3; 8 bases align to TRBD2. V shed 3 bases and J 4 bases; nucleotides not matched to a gene: 3. This CDR3 region has 14 residues. Written as DNA, the CDR3 is TGTGCCAGCAGTTTCAGCGGGAGTTCAGATACGCAGTATTTT. It is translated as CASSFSGSSDTQYF.

The gene calls are TRBV6-1 and TRBJ2-1; 8 bases agree with TRBD2. CDR3 length: 14 amino acids. Germline CDR1 is MNHNS and CDR2 is SASEGT. The V segment lost 6 bases and the J segment 3 bases; nucleotides outside the gene matches: 4. Written as DNA, the CDR3 is TGTGCCAGCAGAATAGCGGGGAACTACAATGAGCAGTTCTTC. Its protein is CASRIAGNYNEQFF.

This clonotype was seen at least ten times. The chain is built from TRBV7-9 and TRBJ2-1; no definite D call. Germline CDR1 reads SEHNR; CDR2 reads FQNEAQ (reference sequence). V shed 2 bases and J shed 9 bases, with 11 bases lying between them. The CDR3 is made up of 13 amino acids. Here the CDR3 DNA reads TGTGCCAGCAGCTTAATAGTTTCGGTTGAGCAGTTCTTC. This sequence encodes CASSLIVSVEQFF.

The rearrangement joins TRBV20-1 to TRBJ1-1; D may be TRBD1 (6 bases). Germline V CDR1 and CDR2: DFQATT, SNEGSKA (reference sequence). The CDR3 has 14 amino acids. V was clipped by 2 bases and J by 1 base, with 11 bases between them. For the CDR3, the DNA is TGCAGTGCTAGAAGGCCGGGACAGAACACTGAAGCTTTCTTT. It encodes CSARRPGQNTEAFF.

This clonotype was seen ten or more times. The chain uses TRBV5-1 and TRBJ2-1; the match to TRBD1 covers 7 bases. The CDR3 covers 16 residues. V lost 4 bases to trimming and J lost 7 bases; unmatched junction nucleotides: 14. Germline V CDR1 and CDR2: SGHRS, YFSETQ. CDR3 region: CASSRTDSGTANEQFF. The CDR3 DNA follows: TGCGCCAGCAGCCGCACAGATTCCGGGACAGCAAATGAGCAGTTCTTC.

This clonotype was seen at least ten times. This sequence joins TRBV27 and TRBJ1-5; 9 bases align to TRBD1. Germline V gene sequence: CDR1 MNHEY, CDR2 SMNVEV (reference sequence). Germline trimming cut 6 bases from V and 5 bases from J; bases unmatched to any gene: 8. The CDR3 length is 15 residues. CDR3 sequence (DNA): TGTGCCAGCAGCAAAAGGACAGGGGTAGATCAGCCCCAGCATTTT. As protein: CASSKRTGVDQPQHF.

This clonotype came up a few times. The CDR3 loop is CASRPPQVNQPQHF. The DNA for the CDR3 is TGTGCCAGCAGACCTCCCCAGGTTAATCAGCCCCAGCATTTT. The chain carries TRBV6-2 or TRBV6-3 and TRBJ1-5; D is unclear. Germline loops: CDR1 MNHEY, CDR2 SVGEGT. CDR3 length equals 14 residues. Trimming pared 6 bases from V and 4 bases from J, leaving 13 bases between.

The J gene is TRBJ2-5, the V gene TRBV20-1; D may correspond to TRBD1 or TRBD2 (5 bases each). The CDR3 contains 14 residues. From germline, CDR1 is DFQATT and CDR2 SNEGSKA (reference sequence). Deletions cut 3 bases from V and 4 bases from J, with 15 bases between. CDR3: CSASRSGGRETQYF. The CDR3 DNA reads as TGCAGTGCTAGTAGGTCTGGGGGACGAGAGACCCAGTACTTC.